This T cell receptor (beta chain) originates from a study of beta chain features in type 1 diabetes. The CDR3 totals 11 residues. CDR1 is SQVTM, CDR2 ANQGSEA, per germline. V shed 5 bases and J shed 1 base, with 5 bases lying between them. This clone was picked up a small number of times. As every portion of the isolated RNA was reverse transcribed, the sequencing read expressed TCRB transcripts. Repertoires were generated with immunoSEQ multiplex PCR, while TCRdb's copy carries only in-frame clones and drops some. The table lists roughly 500,000 clones, roughly 11% of them singletons. This chain joins TRBV29-1 and TRBJ1-1; no definite D call. The specimen sequenced was naive CD4+ T cells from blood. The clonotype originates from a woman younger than 30 in good health. The CDR3: CSVLRNTEAFF. In DNA form, the CDR3 reads TGCAGCGTTCTGAGGAACACTGAAGCTTTCTTT.